Sequencing of this T cell receptor (beta chain) was carried out in a study of OX40 agonist ivuxolimab in advanced cancers. Study context: 30% to 40% of patients had received prior checkpoint inhibitor therapy. Whole-study findings and limits: Clonal expansion among partial responders at 0.1-3.0 mg/kg ranked near the lowest.

CDR1 is MNHNS and CDR2 is SASEGT in the germline V gene. The junction had 14 bases not matched to a gene; V was cut back by 11 bases and J by 4 bases. The CDR3 consists of 14 residues. A remark on this clone: Antigen unknown.

The method was immunoSEQ multiplex PCR; TCRdb's version includes in-frame clones alone and lacks a portion of them. The sample lists some 5,100 clones, about three fifths occurring once. The chain is built from TRBV6-1 and TRBJ2-7; 7 positions agree with TRBD1. Sequencing was performed on CD4+ or CD8+ T cells sorted from blood, taken in a trial of the OX40 agonist ivuxolimab. This sequence was found in an adult with an advanced solid tumor such as melanoma, head and neck, liver or kidney cancer. This CDR3 is CAAAVRDSLYEQYF. CDR3 coding DNA: TGTGCCGCAGCAGTCCGGGACAGCTTATACGAGCAGTACTTC.